This T cell receptor (beta chain) came from a study of blood T cell repertoires in COVID-19. TCRdb's copy holds only in-frame clones and misses some; the assay was immunoSEQ multiplex PCR. The data contain approximately 300,000 clones, around nine tenths of them singletons. The CDR3 is made up of 15 amino acids. Germline assignment: CDR1 LGHNA and CDR2 YSLEER. V lost 0 bases and J 2 bases, leaving 9 bases between the germline ends. The specimen sequenced was PBMCs or T cells enriched from blood (not recorded which). This receptor was taken from a man aged 55 to 70 who had recovered from COVID-19. The chain employs TRBV4-3 and TRBJ2-3, with D possibly matching TRBD2 (6 bases). CDR3 sequence (DNA): TGCGCCAGCAGCCAAGAGCGGGGACTCACAGATACGCAGTATTTT. Translating gives CASSQERGLTDTQYF.